These 5 T cell receptor beta chains came from one sample sequenced in a study of T cells after yellow fever vaccination. TCRdb fed the 5' RACE reads into MiXCR, producing one record per CDR3 protein. The sample contains about 220,000 distinct CDR3 sequences, 3% to 3.5% of which appear only once. The input for sequencing was CD4+ T cells sorted from PBMCs, taken 10 days after the yellow fever booster vaccination. These receptors originate from a man between 18 and 29 years old who received the YFV17D yellow fever vaccine.

This clonotype came up a few times. This chain joins TRBV5-5 and TRBJ1-2, with a possible D match to TRBD1 (5 bases). From germline, CDR1 is SGHKS and CDR2 YYEKEE (reference sequence). The germline V and J ends were trimmed by 4 bases and 4 bases, with 17 bases remaining between them. This CDR3 has 15 residues. CDR3 protein: CASSPGDPSPYGYTF. CDR3 coding DNA: TGTGCCAGCAGCCCCGGGGACCCAAGCCCCTATGGCTACACCTTC.

This clonotype was counted ten times or more. The chain is built from TRBV2 and TRBJ2-7, with D uncertain. V dropped 7 bases and J dropped 7 bases, with 14 bases sitting between them. This CDR3 comprises 12 residues. CDR1 SNHLY and CDR2 FYNNEI come from the germline V gene. CDR3 amino acids: CASTVTSGEQYF. In DNA form, the CDR3 reads TGTGCCAGCACGGTCACATCTGGGGAGCAGTACTTC.

The chain combines TRBV18 with TRBJ2-6, with D maybe TRBD1 (5 bases). Trimming removed 4 bases from V and 5 bases from J, with 15 bases in between. CDR3 length: 16 amino acids. CDR1 is KGHSH, CDR2 LQKENI, per germline. CDR3 loop: CASSRQPGSWANVLTF. Here the CDR3 DNA reads TGTGCCAGCTCACGCCAACCAGGGTCGTGGGCCAACGTCCTGACTTTC.

Only a few counts were recorded for this clonotype. V usage is TRBV7-8 and J usage is TRBJ2-1; the D is unclear. The CDR3 is 11 residues long. Looked up from germline, CDR1 is SGHVS and CDR2 is FQNEAQ. V was pared by 6 bases and J by 8 bases, with 8 bases between. The CDR3, as DNA: TGTGCCAGCAGTTCGTGGTATGAGCAGTTCTTC. Its protein is CASSSWYEQFF.

This clonotype appeared a few times. This chain joins TRBV3-1 and TRBJ2-3; perhaps TRBD2 as D (5 bases). The CDR3 spans 14 residues. The V end was cut by 4 bases, the J end by 0 bases, with 8 bases between. From germline, CDR1 is LGHDT and CDR2 YNNKEL (reference sequence). The CDR3 DNA is TGTGCCAGCAGCCCAAGGACTAGCACAGATACGCAGTATTTT. This encodes CASSPRTSTDTQYF.